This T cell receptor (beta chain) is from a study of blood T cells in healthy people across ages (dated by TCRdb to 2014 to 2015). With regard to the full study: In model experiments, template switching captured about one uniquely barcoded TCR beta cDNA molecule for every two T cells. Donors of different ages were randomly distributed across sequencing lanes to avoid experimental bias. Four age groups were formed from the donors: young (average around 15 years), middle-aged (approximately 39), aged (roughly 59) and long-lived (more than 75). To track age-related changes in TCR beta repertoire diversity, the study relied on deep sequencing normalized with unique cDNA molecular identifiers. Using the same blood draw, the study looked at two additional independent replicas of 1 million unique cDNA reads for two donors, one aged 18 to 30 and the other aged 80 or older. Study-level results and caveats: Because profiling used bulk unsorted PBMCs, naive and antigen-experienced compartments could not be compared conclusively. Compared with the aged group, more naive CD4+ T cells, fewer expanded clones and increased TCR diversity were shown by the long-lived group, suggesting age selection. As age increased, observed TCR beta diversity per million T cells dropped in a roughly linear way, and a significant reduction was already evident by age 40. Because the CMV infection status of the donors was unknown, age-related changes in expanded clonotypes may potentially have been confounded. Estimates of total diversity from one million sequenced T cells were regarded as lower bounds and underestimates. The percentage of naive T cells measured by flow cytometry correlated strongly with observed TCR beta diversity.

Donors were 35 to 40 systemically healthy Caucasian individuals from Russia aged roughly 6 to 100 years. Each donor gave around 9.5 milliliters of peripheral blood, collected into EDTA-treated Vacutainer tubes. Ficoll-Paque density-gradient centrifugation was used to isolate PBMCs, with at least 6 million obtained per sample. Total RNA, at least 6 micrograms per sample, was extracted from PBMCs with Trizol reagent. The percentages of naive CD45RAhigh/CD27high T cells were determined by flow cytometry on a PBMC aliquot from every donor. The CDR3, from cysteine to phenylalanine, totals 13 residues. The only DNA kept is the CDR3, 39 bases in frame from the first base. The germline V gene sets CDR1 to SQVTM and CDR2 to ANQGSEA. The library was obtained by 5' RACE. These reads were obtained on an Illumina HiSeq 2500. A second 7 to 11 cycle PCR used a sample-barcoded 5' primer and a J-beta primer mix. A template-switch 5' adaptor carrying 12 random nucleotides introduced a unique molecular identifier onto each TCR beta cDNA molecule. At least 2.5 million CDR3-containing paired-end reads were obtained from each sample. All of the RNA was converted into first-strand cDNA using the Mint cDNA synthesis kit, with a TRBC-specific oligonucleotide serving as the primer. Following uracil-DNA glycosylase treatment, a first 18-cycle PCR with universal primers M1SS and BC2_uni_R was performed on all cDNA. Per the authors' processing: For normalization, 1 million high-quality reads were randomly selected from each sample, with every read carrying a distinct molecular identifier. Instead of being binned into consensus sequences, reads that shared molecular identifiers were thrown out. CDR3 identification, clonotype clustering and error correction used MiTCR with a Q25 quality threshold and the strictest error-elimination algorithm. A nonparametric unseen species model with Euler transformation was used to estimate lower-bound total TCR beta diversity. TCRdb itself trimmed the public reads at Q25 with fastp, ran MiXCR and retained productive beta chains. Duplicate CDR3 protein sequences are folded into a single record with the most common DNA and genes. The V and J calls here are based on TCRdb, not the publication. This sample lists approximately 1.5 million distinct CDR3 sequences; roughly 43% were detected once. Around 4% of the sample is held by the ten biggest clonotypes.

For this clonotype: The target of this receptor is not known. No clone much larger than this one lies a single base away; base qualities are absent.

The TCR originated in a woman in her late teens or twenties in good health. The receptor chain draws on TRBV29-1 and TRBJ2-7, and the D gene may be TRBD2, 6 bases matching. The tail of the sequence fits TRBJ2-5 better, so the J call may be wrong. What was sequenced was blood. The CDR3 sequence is CSVETGTLETQYF. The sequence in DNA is TGCAGCGTTGAAACCGGGACTTTAGAGACCCAGTACTTC.